Listed here is a single T cell receptor beta chain. Its antigen is not identified. This CDR3 has 11 residues. V was pared by 4 bases and J by 5 bases, with 7 bases between. The germline V gene encodes CDR1 SGHNT and CDR2 YYREEE (reference sequence). The data belong to a study of T cells in Graves' hyperthyroidism and ophthalmopathy. Points from the study as a whole: Blood shared most expanded thyroid clonotypes above 0.001.

Researchers amplified the TCR beta CDR3 regions from RNA transcripts. The HTBI primer set served for first-round RT-PCR of the TCR CDR3. TCRdb re-analysed the multiplex PCR reads in MiXCR, keeping a single row per CDR3 protein. This sample yields some 490,000 distinct CDR3 sequences, of which roughly 16% are seen a single time; about 29% belongs to the top ten. The sample taken for sequencing was blood. This rearrangement joins TRBV5-4 to TRBJ2-7, with a weak D call TRBD2 (5 bases). The sequence was collected from a woman in her 30s with Graves' ophthalmopathy. CDR3: CASSTLDEQYF. Written as DNA, the CDR3 is TGTGCCAGCAGCACACTAGACGAGCAGTACTTC.